This T cell receptor (beta chain) was captured by sequencing in a study of blood T cell repertoires in COVID-19. At the level of the study: Cohort 3 donors counted as recovered after two negative PCRs, clearance, or resolved symptoms.

Assay used: immunoSEQ multiplex PCR; TCRdb lists only in-frame clones, some missing. Of some 300,000 clones listed, approximately 90% are singletons. V was clipped by 6 bases and J by 5 bases; unmatched bases: 7. The CDR3 totals 14 residues. The germline CDR1 and CDR2 sequences are MNHEY and SVGAGI. This TCR was recovered from a woman aged 55-75 years in a cohort exposed to, infected with or recovered from COVID-19 (not recorded which). Specimen: PBMCs or T cells enriched from blood (not recorded which). The V gene is TRBV6-5, the J gene TRBJ2-7; TRBD1 aligns across 10 bases. The CDR3 sequence is CASRPGQGLDEQYF. CDR3 in DNA: TGTGCCAGCAGGCCGGGACAGGGGCTAGACGAGCAGTACTTC.